This TCR beta chain stems from a study of T cells in Graves' hyperthyroidism and ophthalmopathy. Authors of the study amplified TCR beta CDR3 regions from RNA transcripts. Carried out on the TCR CDR3, a first-round RT-PCR used the HTBI primer set. TCRdb recomputed calls from the multiplex PCR reads with MiXCR, one row per CDR3 protein. The sample shows 500,000 to 750,000 distinct CDR3 sequences, around 45% of them seen only once. Germline CDR1 and CDR2: LNHDA and SQIVND (reference sequence). CDR3 length: 18 residues. The ends lost 3 bases at V and 0 bases at J; junction bases unmatched: 10. The V gene is TRBV19, the J gene TRBJ1-5; 8 nucleotides match TRBD1. The receptor was derived from a woman aged 18-29 years with Graves' hyperthyroidism. The sample taken for sequencing was peripheral blood or thyroid tissue (not recorded which). CDR3 nucleotides: TGTGCCAGTAGTATTGACAGGGGCTCTACGTATAGCAATCAGCCCCAGCATTTT. Translation: CASSIDRGSTYSNQPQHF.